This entry features one TCR beta chain sequence. What it recognizes is unknown. These data belong to a study of Graves' ophthalmopathy and Graves' hyperthyroidism. Study-wide background: The term stable hyperthyroidism indicated an absence of ophthalmopathy within 18 months of follow-up. General observations from the study: Most thyroid-expanded clonotypes exceeding 0.001 frequency were also found in blood.

Germline assignment: CDR1 SNHLY and CDR2 FYNNEI. The V and J ends lost 6 bases and 1 base respectively, with 12 bases between them. The CDR3 is made up of 15 amino acids. Scientists amplified the TCR beta CDR3 regions from RNA transcripts. Second-round multiplex PCR came after first-round RT-PCR with HTBI primers. TCRdb reprocessed the multiplex PCR reads with MiXCR, giving one entry per CDR3 protein. The sample shows over a million distinct CDR3 sequences, approximately 35% of them seen only once. This chain links TRBV2 with TRBJ1-4; D uncertain. The TCR sequence derives from an adult man with Graves' hyperthyroidism. Sequencing was carried out using peripheral blood or thyroid tissue (not recorded which). This CDR3 reads CASSQLQLTNEKLFF. Here the CDR3 DNA reads TGTGCCAGCAGCCAATTACAGCTAACTAATGAAAAACTGTTTTTT.